Here is one T cell receptor beta chain with its context. Its specificity is unknown. The data stem from a study of shared clonotypes between healthy human individuals. At the level of the study: The donor pool was made up of two women and three men aged 18 to 49. Study conclusions and caveats: Sequencing of the sorted subsets was shown by rarefaction to be incomplete despite large depth.

Trimming removed 3 bases at V and 8 bases at J, with 11 bases between. This CDR3 contains 12 residues. Germline lookup yields CDR1 SGHNT and CDR2 YYREEE (reference sequence). The study ran the assay at deep level. Several immunoSEQ 96-well plates shared each subset's DNA, each plate a replicate. The protocol was immunoSEQ multiplex PCR, while the TCRdb copy is restricted to in-frame clones and leaves out a portion. The sample comprises millions of clones, over 85% of which are singletons, and roughly 1.1% rests with the top ten. Positively selected for CCR7, the CD45RO-negative cells used as naive CD8 cells excluded terminally differentiated effector memory CD45RA+ cells.

Sequencing was done on a sample of naive CD8+ T cells sorted from blood. The source is a man aged 18 to 30 in good health. The chain joins TRBV5-4 to TRBJ1-2; D perhaps matches TRBD1 (5 bases). The CDR3 DNA reads as TGTGCCAGCAGCTCCGGGACGGGGGGCTACACCTTC. Translating it yields CASSSGTGGYTF.